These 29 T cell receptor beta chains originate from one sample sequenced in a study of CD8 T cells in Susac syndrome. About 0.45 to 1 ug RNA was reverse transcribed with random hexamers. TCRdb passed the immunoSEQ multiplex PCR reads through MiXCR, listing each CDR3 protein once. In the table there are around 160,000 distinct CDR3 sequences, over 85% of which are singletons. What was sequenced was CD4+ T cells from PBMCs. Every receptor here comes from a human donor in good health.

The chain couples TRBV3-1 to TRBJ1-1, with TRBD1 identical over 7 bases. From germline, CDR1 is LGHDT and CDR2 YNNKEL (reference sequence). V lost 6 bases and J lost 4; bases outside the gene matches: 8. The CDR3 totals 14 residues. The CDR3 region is CASSPTGFFTEAFF. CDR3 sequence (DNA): TGTGCCAGCAGTCCGACAGGGTTTTTCACTGAAGCTTTCTTT.

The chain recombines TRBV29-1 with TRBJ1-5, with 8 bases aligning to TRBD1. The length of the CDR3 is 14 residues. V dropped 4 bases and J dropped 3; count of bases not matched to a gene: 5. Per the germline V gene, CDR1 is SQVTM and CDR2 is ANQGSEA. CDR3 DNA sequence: TGCAGCGTTGCGGACAGGGACATCAATCAGCCCCAGCATTTT. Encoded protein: CSVADRDINQPQHF. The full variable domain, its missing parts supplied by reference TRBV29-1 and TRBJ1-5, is SAVISQKPSRDICQRGTSLTIQCQVDSQVTMMFWYRQQPGQSLTLIATANQGSEATYESGFVIDKFPISRPNLTFSTLTVSNMSPEDSSIYLCSVADRDINQPQHFGDGTRLSIL.

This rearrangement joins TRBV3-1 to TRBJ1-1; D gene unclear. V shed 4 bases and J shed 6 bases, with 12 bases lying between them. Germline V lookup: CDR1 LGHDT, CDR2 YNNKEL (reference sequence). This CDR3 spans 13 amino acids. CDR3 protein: CASSPRDGSEAFF. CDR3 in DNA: TGTGCCAGCAGCCCTCGAGATGGGTCTGAAGCTTTCTTT.

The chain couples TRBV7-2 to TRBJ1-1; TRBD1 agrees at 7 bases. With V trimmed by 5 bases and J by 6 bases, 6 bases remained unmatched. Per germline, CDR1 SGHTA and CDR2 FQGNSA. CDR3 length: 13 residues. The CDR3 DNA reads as TGTGCCAGCAGCGCCGACAGGGCTGCTGAAGCTTTCTTT. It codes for CASSADRAAEAFF.

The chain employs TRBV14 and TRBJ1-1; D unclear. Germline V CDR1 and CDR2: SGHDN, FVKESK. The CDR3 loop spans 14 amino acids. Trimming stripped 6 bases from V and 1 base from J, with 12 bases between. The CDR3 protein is CASRPQGRNTEAFF. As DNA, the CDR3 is TGTGCCAGCAGACCGCAAGGACGGAACACTGAAGCTTTCTTT.

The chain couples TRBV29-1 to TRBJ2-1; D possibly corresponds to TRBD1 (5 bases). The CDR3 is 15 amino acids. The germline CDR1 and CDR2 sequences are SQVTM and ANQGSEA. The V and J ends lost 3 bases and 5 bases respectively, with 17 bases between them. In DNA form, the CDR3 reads TGCAGCGTTGAGCGGTGGCAGGGCGAGGACAATGAGCAGTTCTTC. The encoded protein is CSVERWQGEDNEQFF.

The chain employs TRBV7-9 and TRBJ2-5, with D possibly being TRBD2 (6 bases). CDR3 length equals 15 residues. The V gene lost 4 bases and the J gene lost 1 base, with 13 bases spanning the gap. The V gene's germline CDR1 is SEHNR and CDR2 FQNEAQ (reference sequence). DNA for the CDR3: TGTGCCAGCAGCTCCCCCGCGGGGAGCCAAGAGACCCAGTACTTC. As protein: CASSSPAGSQETQYF. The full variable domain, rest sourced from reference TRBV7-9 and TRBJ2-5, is DTGVSQNPRHKITKRGQNVTFRCDPISEHNRLYWYRQTLGQGPEFLTYFQNEAQLEKSRLLSDRFSAERPKGSFSTLEIQRTEQGDSAMYLCASSSPAGSQETQYFGPGTRLLVL.

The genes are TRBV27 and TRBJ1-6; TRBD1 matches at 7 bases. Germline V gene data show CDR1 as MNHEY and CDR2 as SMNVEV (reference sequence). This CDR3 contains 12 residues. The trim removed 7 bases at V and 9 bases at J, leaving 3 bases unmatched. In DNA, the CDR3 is TGTGCCAGCATGGACAGGTCTTCACCCCTCCACTTT. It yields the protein CASMDRSSPLHF.

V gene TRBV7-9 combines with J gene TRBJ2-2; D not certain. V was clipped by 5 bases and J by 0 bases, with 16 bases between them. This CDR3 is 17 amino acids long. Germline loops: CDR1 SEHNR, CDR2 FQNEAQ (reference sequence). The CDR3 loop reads CASSPGPAPANTGELFF. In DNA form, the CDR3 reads TGTGCCAGCAGCCCTGGGCCCGCCCCCGCGAACACCGGGGAGCTGTTTTTT.

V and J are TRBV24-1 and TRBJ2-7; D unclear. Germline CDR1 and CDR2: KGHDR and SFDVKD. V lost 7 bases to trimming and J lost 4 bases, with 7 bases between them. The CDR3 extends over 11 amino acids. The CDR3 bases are TGTGCCACCAGCGACCGATACGAGCAGTACTTC. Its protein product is CATSDRYEQYF.

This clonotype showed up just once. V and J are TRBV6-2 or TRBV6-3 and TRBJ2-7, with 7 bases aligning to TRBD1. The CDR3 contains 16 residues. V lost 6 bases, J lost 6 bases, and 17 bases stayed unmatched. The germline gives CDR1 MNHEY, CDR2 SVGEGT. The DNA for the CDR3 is TGTGCCAGCAGCCAGAAGACCGGACAGGTACGGGGCGAGCAGTACTTC. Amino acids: CASSQKTGQVRGEQYF.

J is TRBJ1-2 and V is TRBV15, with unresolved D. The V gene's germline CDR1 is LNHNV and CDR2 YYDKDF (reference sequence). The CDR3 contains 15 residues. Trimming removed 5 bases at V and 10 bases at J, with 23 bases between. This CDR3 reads CATSDSGSRSSPYTF. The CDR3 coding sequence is TGTGCCACCAGCGACTCTGGATCGCGCAGTAGTCCCTACACCTTC.

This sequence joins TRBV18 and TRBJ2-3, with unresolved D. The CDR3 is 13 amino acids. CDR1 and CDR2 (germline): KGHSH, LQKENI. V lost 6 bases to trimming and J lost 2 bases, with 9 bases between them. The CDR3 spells CASSPPVTDTQYF. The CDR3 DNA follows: TGTGCCAGCTCGCCCCCGGTCACAGATACGCAGTATTTT.

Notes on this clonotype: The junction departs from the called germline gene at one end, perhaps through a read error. The CDR3 nucleotides are TGCAGTGCCAGAGGCGGGGGGGGAGTAGATACGCAGTATTTT. It translates to CSARGGGGVDTQYF. The V call is TRBV20-1, the J call TRBJ2-3, with 9 bases fitting TRBD2. From germline, CDR1 is DFQATT and CDR2 SNEGSKA (reference sequence). CDR3 length: 14 amino acids.

CDR3 nucleotide sequence: TGTGCCAGCAGTCCAGACAGGACTGACACCGGGGAGCTGTTTTTT. It codes for CASSPDRTDTGELFF. The chain couples TRBV2 to TRBJ2-2, with a weak D call TRBD1 (6 bases). With 5 bases removed from V and 3 bases from J, the gap between germline ends came to 13 bases. Germline CDR1 SNHLY, CDR2 FYNNEI. The CDR3 contains 15 residues. Complete variable domain (other parts from reference TRBV2 and TRBJ2-2): EPEVTQTPSHQVTQMGQEVILRCVPISNHLYFYWYRQILGQKVEFLVSFYNNEISEKSEIFDDQFSVERPDGSNFTLKIRSTKLEDSAMYFCASSPDRTDTGELFFGEGSRLTVL.

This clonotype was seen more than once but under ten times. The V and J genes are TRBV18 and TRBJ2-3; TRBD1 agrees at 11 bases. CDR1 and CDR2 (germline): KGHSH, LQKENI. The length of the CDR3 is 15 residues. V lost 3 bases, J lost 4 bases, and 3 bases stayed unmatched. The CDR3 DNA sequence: TGTGCCAGCTCACCCCGGACAGGGGGCTCAGATACGCAGTATTTT. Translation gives CASSPRTGGSDTQYF.

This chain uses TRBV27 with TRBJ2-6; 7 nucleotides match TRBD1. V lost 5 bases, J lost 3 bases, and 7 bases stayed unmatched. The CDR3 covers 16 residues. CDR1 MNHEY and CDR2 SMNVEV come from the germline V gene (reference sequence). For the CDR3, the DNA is TGTGCCAGCAGTCCCCGAGGGGGCGGTGGGGCCAACGTCCTGACTTTC. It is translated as CASSPRGGGGANVLTF.

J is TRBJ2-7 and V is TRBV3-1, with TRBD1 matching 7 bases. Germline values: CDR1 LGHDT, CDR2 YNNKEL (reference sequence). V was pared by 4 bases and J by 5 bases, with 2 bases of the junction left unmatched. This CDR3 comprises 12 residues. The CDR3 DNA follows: TGTGCCAGCAGCCGAGACAGGGACGAGCAGTACTTC. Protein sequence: CASSRDRDEQYF.

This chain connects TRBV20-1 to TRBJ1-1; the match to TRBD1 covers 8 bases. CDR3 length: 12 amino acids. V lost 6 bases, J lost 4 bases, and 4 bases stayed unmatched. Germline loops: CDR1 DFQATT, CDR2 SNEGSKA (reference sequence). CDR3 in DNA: TGCAGTGCCCGACAGGGGAGCACTGAAGCTTTCTTT. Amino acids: CSARQGSTEAFF.

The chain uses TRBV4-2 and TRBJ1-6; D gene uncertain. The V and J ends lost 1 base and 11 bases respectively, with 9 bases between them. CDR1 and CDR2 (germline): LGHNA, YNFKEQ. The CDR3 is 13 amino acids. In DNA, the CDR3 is TGTGCCAGCAGCCAAGGTACCGGGACACCCCTCCACTTT. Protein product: CASSQGTGTPLHF.

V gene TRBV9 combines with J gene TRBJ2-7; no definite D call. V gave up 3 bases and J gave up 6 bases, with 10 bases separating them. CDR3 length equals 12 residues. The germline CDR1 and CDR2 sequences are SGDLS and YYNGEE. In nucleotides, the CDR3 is TGTGCCAGCAGCGACAATAAGGGCGAGCAGTACTTC. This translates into CASSDNKGEQYF.

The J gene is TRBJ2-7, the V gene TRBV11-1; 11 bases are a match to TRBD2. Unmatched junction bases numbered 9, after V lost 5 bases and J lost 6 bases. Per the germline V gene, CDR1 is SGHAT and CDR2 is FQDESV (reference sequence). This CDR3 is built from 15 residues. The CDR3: CASSPLRLAGSEQYF. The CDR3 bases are TGTGCCAGCAGCCCCCTGAGACTAGCGGGGAGCGAGCAGTACTTC.

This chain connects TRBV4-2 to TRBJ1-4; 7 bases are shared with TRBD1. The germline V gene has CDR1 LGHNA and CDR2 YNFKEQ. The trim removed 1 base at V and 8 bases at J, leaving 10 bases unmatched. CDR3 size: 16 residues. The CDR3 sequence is CASSQAIQGDGEKLFF. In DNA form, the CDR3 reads TGTGCCAGCAGCCAAGCGATCCAGGGGGATGGGGAAAAACTGTTTTTT.

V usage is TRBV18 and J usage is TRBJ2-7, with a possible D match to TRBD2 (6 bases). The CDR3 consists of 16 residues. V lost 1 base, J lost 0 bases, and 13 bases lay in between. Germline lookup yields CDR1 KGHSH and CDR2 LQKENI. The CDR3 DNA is TGTGCCAGCTCACCACGGCGGGCGGGGAGCTCCTACGAGCAGTACTTC. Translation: CASSPRRAGSSYEQYF.

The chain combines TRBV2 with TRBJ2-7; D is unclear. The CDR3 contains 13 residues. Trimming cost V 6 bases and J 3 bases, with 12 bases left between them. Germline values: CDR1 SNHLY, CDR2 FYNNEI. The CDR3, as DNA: TGTGCCAGCAGGGGAAACGGAGACTACGAGCAGTACTTC. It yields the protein CASRGNGDYEQYF.

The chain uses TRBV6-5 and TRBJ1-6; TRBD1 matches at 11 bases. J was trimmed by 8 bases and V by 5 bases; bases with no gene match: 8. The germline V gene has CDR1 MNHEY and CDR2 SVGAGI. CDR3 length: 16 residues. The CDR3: CASSLRTGGADSPLHF. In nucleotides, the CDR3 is TGTGCCAGCAGTCTACGGACAGGGGGCGCGGATTCACCCCTCCACTTT.

CDR3 coding DNA: TGCAGTGCTCTAATAGCCAAAAACATTCAGTACTTC. Amino acids: CSALIAKNIQYF. The chain recombines TRBV20-1 with TRBJ2-4; D is uncertain. Per germline, CDR1 DFQATT and CDR2 SNEGSKA (reference sequence). Between the trimmed V and J ends, which lost 5 bases and 0 bases, there was a span of 5 bases. The CDR3 totals 12 residues.

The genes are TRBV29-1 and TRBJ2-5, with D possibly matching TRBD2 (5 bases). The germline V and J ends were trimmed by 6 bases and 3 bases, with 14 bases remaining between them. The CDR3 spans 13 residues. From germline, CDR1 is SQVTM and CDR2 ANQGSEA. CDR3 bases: TGCAGCGTGCGGAGGACTTTCAAAGAGACCCAGTACTTC. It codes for CSVRRTFKETQYF.

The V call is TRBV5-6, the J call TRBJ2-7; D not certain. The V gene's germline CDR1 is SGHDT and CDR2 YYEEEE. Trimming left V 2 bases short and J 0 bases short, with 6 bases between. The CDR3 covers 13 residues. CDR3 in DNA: TGTGCCAGCAGCTTACTTCTCTCCTACGAGCAGTACTTC. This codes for CASSLLLSYEQYF.